This T cell receptor beta chain is from a study of Ad26.COV2.S vaccination and SARS-CoV-2 variants (dated by TCRdb to the early 2020s). Notes on the research overall: Donors in the vaccine arm were drawn from COV1001, a phase I-IIa trial of Ad26.COV2.S in healthy adults that was multicentre, randomized, double-blind and placebo-controlled. Sequencing of the TCRbeta repertoire served to evaluate the specificity and breadth of SARS-CoV-2-reactive T cell receptors following Ad26.COV2.S vaccination. A total of 32 samples were included in the TCR-sequenced set, comprising around 20 Ad26.COV2.S vaccine recipients, 5 placebo recipients and 8 SARS-CoV-2 convalescent individuals. Participants in the trial were split at random into five groups of five each, receiving low-dose or high-dose Ad26.COV2.S once or twice, or else placebo on both occasions. Investigators remained blinded to trial group allocation during experiments and outcome assessment. Ad26.COV2.S was given intramuscularly at 5x10^10 or 1x10^11 viral particles, as a single shot or as two shots 56 days apart.

On the study overall, not on this receptor specifically: Vaccine and placebo recipients had similar non-spike TCR breadth, a finding consistent with the vaccine containing only spike. After vaccination, substantial breadth of spike-specific CD8+ and CD4+ T cell responses was reported. Compared with placebo recipients, Ad26.COV2.S recipients showed higher spike-specific TCR breadth (P = 0.0014). According to the authors, total T cell responses may have been underestimated by the TCR breadth and depth analyses. The study lacked the statistical power to compare responses across vaccine doses or regimens.

CDR1 and CDR2, looked up from the germline V gene, are MNHEY and SVGAGI. The CDR3 runs 10 amino acids, cysteine and phenylalanine included. Only the CDR3 part of the read is kept: 30 bases, read in frame from the first base. The trim is 10 bases for V and 4 bases for J, with a gap of 7 bases between the germline ends. The immunoSEQ Assay was the method used to sequence TCRbeta CDR3 regions. After extraction, genomic DNA underwent amplification by bias-controlled multiplex PCR, followed by high-throughput sequencing. Processing in the source paper ran as follows. To quantify the absolute abundance of every unique TCRbeta CDR3 region, sequences were collapsed and filtered. T cell fraction was estimated by normalizing TCRbeta template counts to usable DNA, with usable DNA measured through amplification of reference genes found in all nucleated cells. Repertoire TCRs were annotated as SARS-CoV-2-specific when V gene, CDR3 amino acid sequence and J gene were exactly matched to a known reactive TCR set. MIRA supplied the reference SARS-CoV-2 TCR set, which was filtered for enrichment in COVID-19-positive ImmuneCODE repertoires so that public or cross-reactive TCRs were removed. Using the MIRA antigens, annotated TCRs were further analysed by specific ORF or by position within an ORF. Breadth was defined as the number of annotated unique rearrangements divided by the total number of unique productive rearrangements, and depth was defined as the summed frequency of the annotated unique rearrangements. Two-sided Wilcoxon rank-sum tests were used to compare TCR breadth between groups. Not all clones reach the TCRdb copy of this immuneACCESS table, which keeps in-frame sequences only. Checked studies attribute under half of the gap to unresolved V genes and leave the rest unexplained. V and J calls and clone size are copied from that table; D and trimming were computed from the DNA. This sample holds roughly 460,000 clones; nearly 90% were observed only once. 1.7% of the sample lies in the top ten.

The treatment or condition label corresponds to: 15 to 20 received Ad26.COV2.S at low or high dose, single or two shots; 5 received placebo; per-sample allocation not given. For vaccine and placebo recipients, repertoires were sequenced using samples collected on day 63 after the first injection. In Cohort 1b, fewer than 30 adults aged 18-55 years were enrolled at a single site in Boston, USA, between 29 July and 7 August 2020. Ad26.COV2.S was a replication-incompetent adenovirus type 26 vector that expressed a prefusion-stabilized SARS-CoV-2 spike protein derived from the original Wuhan strain. As concerns this clone: No cognate antigen has been identified for it. Base-call qualities are not available, and no considerably larger clone is one nucleotide away.

This TCR was recovered from a person aged 18-60 years who received the Ad26.COV2.S COVID-19 vaccine or a placebo. The chain was built from TRBV6-5 and TRBJ2-5; the D region possibly corresponds to TRBD1 (5 bases align). This material consisted of peripheral blood, taken in a trial of Ad26.COV2.S vaccine versus placebo. The DNA reads as follows: TGTGCCATAGGGGCAGAGACCCAGTACTTC. The encoded protein is CAIGAETQYF.